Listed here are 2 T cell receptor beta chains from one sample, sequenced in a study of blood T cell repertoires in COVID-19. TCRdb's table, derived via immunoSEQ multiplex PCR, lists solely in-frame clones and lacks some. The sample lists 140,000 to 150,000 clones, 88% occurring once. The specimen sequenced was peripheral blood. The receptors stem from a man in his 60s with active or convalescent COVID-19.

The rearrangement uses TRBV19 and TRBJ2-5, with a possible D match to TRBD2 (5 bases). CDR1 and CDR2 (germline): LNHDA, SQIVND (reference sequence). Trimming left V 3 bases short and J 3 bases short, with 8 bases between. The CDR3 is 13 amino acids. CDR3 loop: CASSIAGKETQYF. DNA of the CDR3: TGTGCCAGTAGTATCGCCGGGAAAGAGACCCAGTACTTC. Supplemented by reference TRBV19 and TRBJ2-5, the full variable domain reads DGGITQSPKYLFRKEGQNVTLSCEQNLNHDAMYWYRQDPGQGLRLIYYSQIVNDFQKGDIAEGYSVSREKKESFPLTVTSAQKNPTAFYLCASSIAGKETQYFGPGTRLLVL.

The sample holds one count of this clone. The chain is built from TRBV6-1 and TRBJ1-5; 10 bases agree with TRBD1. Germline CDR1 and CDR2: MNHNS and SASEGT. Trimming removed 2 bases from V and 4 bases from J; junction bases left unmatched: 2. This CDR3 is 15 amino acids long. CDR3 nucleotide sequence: TGTGCCAGCAGTGAATGGACAGGGGGTAATCAGCCCCAGCATTTT. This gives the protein CASSEWTGGNQPQHF.